These T cell receptor beta chains were read from a single sample in a study of blood T cells in healthy people across ages. MiXCR was run by TCRdb on the 5' RACE reads, yielding one entry per CDR3 protein. The sample consists of 950,000 to 1,200,000 distinct CDR3 sequences, roughly two fifths of them appearing once. The sequenced sample was blood. Receptors were obtained from a man aged 18 to 35 in good health. Both conserved end residues are part of each CDR3.

j_gene	v_gene	CDR3aa
TRBJ2-1	TRBV7-2	CASSATPDRAEQFF
TRBJ2-3	TRBV3-1	CASSHSGRSDTQYF
TRBJ2-3	TRBV20-1	CSAVSGARSTDTQYF
TRBJ2-7	TRBV6-2/TRBV6-3	CASSYTAGSYEQYF
TRBJ1-2	TRBV29-1	CSDVGGVNGYTF
TRBJ1-5	TRBV10-3	CAIGVLVNQPQHF
TRBJ2-7	TRBV27	CASSFLVTGGIEQYF
TRBJ1-4	TRBV20-1	CSAEIQGFAEKLFF
NA	TRBV7-9	CASSYPWASGETQYF
TRBJ2-4	TRBV20-1	CSVGVAKNIQYF
NA	TRBV2	CASSVQLARYEQYF